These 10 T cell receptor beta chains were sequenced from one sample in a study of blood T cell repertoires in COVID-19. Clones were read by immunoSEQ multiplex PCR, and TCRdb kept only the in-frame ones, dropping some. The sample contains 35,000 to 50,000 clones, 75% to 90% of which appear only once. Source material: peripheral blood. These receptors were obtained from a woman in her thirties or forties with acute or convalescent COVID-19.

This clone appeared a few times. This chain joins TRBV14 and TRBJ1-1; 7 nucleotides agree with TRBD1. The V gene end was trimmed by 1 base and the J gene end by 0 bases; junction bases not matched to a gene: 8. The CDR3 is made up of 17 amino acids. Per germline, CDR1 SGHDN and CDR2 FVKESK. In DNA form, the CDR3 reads TGTGCCAGCAGCCAAGGAGGTTTTGGGACAGTGAACACTGAAGCTTTCTTT. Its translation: CASSQGGFGTVNTEAFF.

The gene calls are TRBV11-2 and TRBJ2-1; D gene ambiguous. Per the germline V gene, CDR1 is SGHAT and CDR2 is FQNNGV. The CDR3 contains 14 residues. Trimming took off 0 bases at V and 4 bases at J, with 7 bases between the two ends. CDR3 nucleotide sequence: TGTGCCAGCAGCTTAGAGGCGGCTTACAATGAGCAGTTCTTC. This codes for CASSLEAAYNEQFF.

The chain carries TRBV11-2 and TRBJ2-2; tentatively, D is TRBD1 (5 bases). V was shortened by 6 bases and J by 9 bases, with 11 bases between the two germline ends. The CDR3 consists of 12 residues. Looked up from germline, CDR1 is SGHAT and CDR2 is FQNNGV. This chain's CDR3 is CASRRTNRELFF. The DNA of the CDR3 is TGTGCCAGCAGGAGGACAAACCGGGAGCTGTTTTTT.

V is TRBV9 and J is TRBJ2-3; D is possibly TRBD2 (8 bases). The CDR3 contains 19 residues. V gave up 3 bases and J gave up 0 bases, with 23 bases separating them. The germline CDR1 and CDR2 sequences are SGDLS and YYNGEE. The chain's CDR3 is CASSERGTDYSGSTDTQYF. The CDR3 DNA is TGTGCCAGCAGCGAGCGGGGGACAGACTACTCGGGTAGCACAGATACGCAGTATTTT.

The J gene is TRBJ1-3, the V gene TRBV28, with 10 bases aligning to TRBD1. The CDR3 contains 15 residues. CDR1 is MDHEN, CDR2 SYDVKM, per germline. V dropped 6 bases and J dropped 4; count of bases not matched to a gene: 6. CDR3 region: CASRPTGGQGNTIYF. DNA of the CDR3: TGTGCCAGCAGGCCGACAGGGGGCCAGGGAAACACCATATATTTT.

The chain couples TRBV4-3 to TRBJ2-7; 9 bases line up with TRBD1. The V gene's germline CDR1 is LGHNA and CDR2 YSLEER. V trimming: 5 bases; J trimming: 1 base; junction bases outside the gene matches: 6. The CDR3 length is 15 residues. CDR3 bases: TGCGCCAGCAGCTATGGACAGGGGATATCCTACGAGCAGTACTTC. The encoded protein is CASSYGQGISYEQYF.

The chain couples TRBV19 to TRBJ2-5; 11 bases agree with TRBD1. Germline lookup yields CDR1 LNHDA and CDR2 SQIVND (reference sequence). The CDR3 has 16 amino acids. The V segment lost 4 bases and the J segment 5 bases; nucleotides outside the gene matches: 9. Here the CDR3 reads CASSTRTGGFGETQYF. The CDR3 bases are TGTGCCAGTAGTACCCGGACAGGGGGCTTCGGTGAGACCCAGTACTTC. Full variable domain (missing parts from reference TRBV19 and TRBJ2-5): DGGITQSPKYLFRKEGQNVTLSCEQNLNHDAMYWYRQDPGQGLRLIYYSQIVNDFQKGDIAEGYSVSREKKESFPLTVTSAQKNPTAFYLCASSTRTGGFGETQYFGPGTRLLVL.

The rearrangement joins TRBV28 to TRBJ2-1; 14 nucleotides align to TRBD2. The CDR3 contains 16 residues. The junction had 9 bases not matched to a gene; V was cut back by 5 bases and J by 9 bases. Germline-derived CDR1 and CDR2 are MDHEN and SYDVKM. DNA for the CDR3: TGTGCCAGCAGTCCTCCGGGACTAGCGGGAGTTGGTGAGCAGTTCTTC. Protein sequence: CASSPPGLAGVGEQFF. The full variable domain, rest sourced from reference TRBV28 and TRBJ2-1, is DVKVTQSSRYLVKRTGEKVFLECVQDMDHENMFWYRQDPGLGLRLIYFSYDVKMKEKGDIPEGYSVSREKKERFSLILESASTNQTSMYLCASSPPGLAGVGEQFFGPGTRLTVL.

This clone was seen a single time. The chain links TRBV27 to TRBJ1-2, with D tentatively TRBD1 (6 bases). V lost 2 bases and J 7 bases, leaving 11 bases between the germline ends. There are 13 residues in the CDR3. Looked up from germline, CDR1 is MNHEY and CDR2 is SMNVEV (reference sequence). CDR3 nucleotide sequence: TGTGCCAGCAGTTTAGAACAGGGTGGTGGCTACACCTTC. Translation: CASSLEQGGGYTF.

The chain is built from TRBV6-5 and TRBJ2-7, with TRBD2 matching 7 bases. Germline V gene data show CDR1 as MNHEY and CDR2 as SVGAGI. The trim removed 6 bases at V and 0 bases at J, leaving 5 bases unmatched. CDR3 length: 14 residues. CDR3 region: CASRSSGISYEQYF. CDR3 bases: TGTGCCAGCAGGAGCAGCGGGATCTCCTACGAGCAGTACTTC.